The present T cell receptor (beta chain) was sequenced within a study of OX40 agonist ivuxolimab in advanced cancers. Only in-frame clones appear in the TCRdb table, and some are missing; sequencing was by immunoSEQ multiplex PCR. This table has about 84,000 clones, roughly 82% appearing once. Germline-derived CDR1 and CDR2 are SGHRS and YFSETQ. V gave up 4 bases and J gave up 0 bases, with 10 bases separating them. The CDR3 runs 14 residues. The sample in question was CD4+ or CD8+ T cells sorted from blood, obtained in a trial of the OX40 agonist ivuxolimab. This sequence was found in an adult with an advanced solid tumor such as melanoma, head and neck, liver or kidney cancer. The chain combines TRBV5-1 with TRBJ1-1, with D perhaps matching TRBD1 (5 bases). In DNA form, the CDR3 reads TGCGCCAGCAGCAGGGACGTAATGAACACTGAAGCTTTCTTT. This gives the protein CASSRDVMNTEAFF.